This record concerns one T cell receptor beta chain sequence. This record comes from a study of blood T cell repertoires in COVID-19. Whole-study context: From T cells, B-cell-depleted T cells, or PBMCs came the material, which was cDNA or gDNA.

Original data processing: Amplification with reference gene primers provided the estimates of nucleated cell counts. Measured with immunoSEQ multiplex PCR; TCRdb has only the in-frame clones, and not every one. Clone size and V and J calls were adopted from that table, with D and trimming inferred from the DNA. The profile shows fewer than 400,000 clones, about four fifths of them singletons. The CDR3 sequence is 13 residues long. V lost 5 bases and J 7 bases, leaving 14 bases between the germline ends. Germline-derived CDR1 and CDR2 are GTSNPN and SVGIG (reference sequence). The gene calls are TRBV30 and TRBJ1-4; perhaps TRBD1 as D (5 bases). The clonotype was recovered from a young man with active or convalescent COVID-19. The sequencing sample was made of peripheral blood. Here the CDR3 reads CAWSGTNGEKLFF. In nucleotides, the CDR3 is TGTGCCTGGTCCGGGACTAATGGTGAAAAACTGTTTTTT.